One sample yielded the 7 T cell receptor beta chains listed below, sequenced in a study of vaccination effects on CD4 cells after COVID-19. Isolating CD4+ T cells followed less than 11 days of culture. The assay was immunoSEQ multiplex PCR, and TCRdb's table has in-frame clones only and misses some. The data hold about 51,000 clones, with approximately 74% observed a single time. These TCRs are of unknown antigen specificity. This specimen was CD4+ T cells from PBMCs cultured without peptide, taken before COVID-19 vaccination. These receptors were obtained from a human donor who had a prior SARS-CoV-2 infection.

This clone has more than one count but fewer than ten. The rearrangement uses TRBV29-1 and TRBJ2-1; D gene uncertain. The CDR3 is 11 residues long. CDR1 is SQVTM, CDR2 ANQGSEA, per germline. V was cut by 8 bases and J by 9 bases, with 14 bases left in between. CDR3 DNA: TGCAGCTCCATAGAAGCCGTTGAGCAGTTCTTC. Translated, it gives CSSIEAVEQFF.

This clone was counted a single time. The chain has TRBV12-3 or TRBV12-4 and TRBJ1-4; no clear D. V was cut by 3 bases and J by 8 bases, with 7 bases left in between. The CDR3 runs 12 residues. DNA of the CDR3: TGTGCCAGCAGTTTTGGGGAGGAAAAACTGTTTTTT. It yields the protein CASSFGEEKLFF.

The chain joins TRBV6-5 to TRBJ1-1, with 10 bases matching TRBD1. The ends lost 6 bases at V and 5 bases at J; junction bases unmatched: 6. Looked up from germline, CDR1 is MNHEY and CDR2 is SVGAGI. The CDR3 contains 14 residues. For the CDR3, the DNA is TGTGCCAGCAGCAGGGACAGGGGATGGACTGAAGCTTTCTTT. It yields the protein CASSRDRGWTEAFF.

Only a few counts were recorded for this clone. The V call is TRBV6-2 or TRBV6-3, the J call TRBJ2-3, with a possible D match to TRBD1 (9 bases). Germline CDR1 MNHEY, CDR2 SVGEGT. V was shortened by 6 bases and J by 6 bases, with 22 bases between the two germline ends. This CDR3 has 16 amino acids. CDR3 loop: CASSRGGTGRLDTQYF. In nucleotides, the CDR3 is TGTGCCAGCAGCCGGGGGGGGACAGGGCGTTTGGATACGCAGTATTTT.

The chain links TRBV11-2 to TRBJ2-3; TRBD2 is a possible D gene (5 bases). The CDR3 length is 15 residues. Trimming pared 5 bases from V and 5 bases from J, leaving 17 bases between. CDR1 and CDR2 from the germline V gene are SGHAT and FQNNGV. The DNA of the CDR3 is TGTGCCAGCAGCCCCCCCCGCGGGTTAGTAGATACGCAGTATTTT. Translated: CASSPPRGLVDTQYF. Full variable domain (missing parts from reference TRBV11-2 and TRBJ2-3): EAGVAQSPRYKIIEKRQSVAFWCNPISGHATLYWYQQILGQGPKLLIQFQNNGVVDDSQLPKDRFSAERLKGVDSTLKIQPAKLEDSAVYLCASSPPRGLVDTQYFGPGTRLTVL.

This clone was counted a single time. The genes are TRBV9 and TRBJ2-2; 10 bases match TRBD1. With 5 bases clipped from V and 3 bases from J, the junction kept 10 bases outside the gene matches. CDR1 and CDR2 (germline): SGDLS, YYNGEE. The CDR3 extends over 17 amino acids. CDR3 residues: CASRKDRGVGHTGELFF. CDR3 DNA: TGTGCCAGCAGAAAGGACAGGGGGGTGGGTCACACCGGGGAGCTGTTTTTT. The full variable domain, its missing parts supplied by reference TRBV9 and TRBJ2-2, is DSGVTQTPKHLITATGQRVTLRCSPRSGDLSVYWYQQSLDQGLQFLIQYYNGEERAKGNILERFSAQQFPDLHSELNLSSLELGDSALYFCASRKDRGVGHTGELFFGEGSRLTVL.

The chain links TRBV4-3 to TRBJ1-4; D uncertain. Trimming shortened V by 0 bases and J by 0 bases, and 14 bases separated the two germline ends. The germline gives CDR1 LGHNA, CDR2 YSLEER. This CDR3 has 18 residues. The DNA for the CDR3 is TGCGCCAGCAGCCAAGATCCTCCAGGAATCACAACTAATGAAAAACTGTTTTTT. It specifies CASSQDPPGITTNEKLFF.